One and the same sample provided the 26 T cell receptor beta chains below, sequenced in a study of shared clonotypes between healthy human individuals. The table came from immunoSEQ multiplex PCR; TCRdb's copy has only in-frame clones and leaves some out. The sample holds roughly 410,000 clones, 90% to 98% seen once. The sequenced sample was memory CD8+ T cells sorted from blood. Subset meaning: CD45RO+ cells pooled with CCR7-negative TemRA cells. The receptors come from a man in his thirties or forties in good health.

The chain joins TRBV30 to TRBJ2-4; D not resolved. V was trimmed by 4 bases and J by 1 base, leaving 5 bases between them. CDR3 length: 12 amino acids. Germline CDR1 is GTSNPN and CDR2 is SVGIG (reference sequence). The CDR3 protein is CAWTEAKNIQYF. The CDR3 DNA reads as TGTGCCTGGACGGAGGCCAAAAACATTCAGTACTTC.

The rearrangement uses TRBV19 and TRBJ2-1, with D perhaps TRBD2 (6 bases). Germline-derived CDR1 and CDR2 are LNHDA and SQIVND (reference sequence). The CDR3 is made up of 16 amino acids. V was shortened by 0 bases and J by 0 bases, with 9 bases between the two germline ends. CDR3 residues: CASSIEGLSSYNEQFF. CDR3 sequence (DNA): TGTGCCAGTAGTATAGAGGGACTGAGCTCCTACAATGAGCAGTTCTTC.

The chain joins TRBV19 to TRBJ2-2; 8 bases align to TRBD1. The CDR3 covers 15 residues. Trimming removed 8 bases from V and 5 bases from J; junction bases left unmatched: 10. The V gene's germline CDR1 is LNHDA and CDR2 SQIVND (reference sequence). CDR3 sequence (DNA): TGTGCCAGTGACAACATCAGGGGGCGGACCGGGGAGCTGTTTTTT. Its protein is CASDNIRGRTGELFF. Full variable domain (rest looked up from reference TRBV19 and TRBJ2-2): DGGITQSPKYLFRKEGQNVTLSCEQNLNHDAMYWYRQDPGQGLRLIYYSQIVNDFQKGDIAEGYSVSREKKESFPLTVTSAQKNPTAFYLCASDNIRGRTGELFFGEGSRLTVL.

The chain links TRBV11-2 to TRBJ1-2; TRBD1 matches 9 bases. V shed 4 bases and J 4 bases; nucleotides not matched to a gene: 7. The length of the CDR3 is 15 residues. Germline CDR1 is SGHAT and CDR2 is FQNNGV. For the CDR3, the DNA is TGTGCCAGCAGCTCCTCGGGACAGGGATCCTATGGCTACACCTTC. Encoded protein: CASSSSGQGSYGYTF.

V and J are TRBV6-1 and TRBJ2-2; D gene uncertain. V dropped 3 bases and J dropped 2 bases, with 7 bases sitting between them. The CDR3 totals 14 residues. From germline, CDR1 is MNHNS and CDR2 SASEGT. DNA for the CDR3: TGTGCCAGCAGTGAGTTTGGTAACACCGGGGAGCTGTTTTTT. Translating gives CASSEFGNTGELFF.

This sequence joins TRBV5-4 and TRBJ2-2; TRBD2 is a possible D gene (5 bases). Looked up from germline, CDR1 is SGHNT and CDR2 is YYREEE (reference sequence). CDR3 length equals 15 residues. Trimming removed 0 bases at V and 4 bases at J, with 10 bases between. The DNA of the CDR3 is TGTGCCAGCAGCTTGGAGGGAGATGGCACCGGGGAGCTGTTTTTT. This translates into CASSLEGDGTGELFF.

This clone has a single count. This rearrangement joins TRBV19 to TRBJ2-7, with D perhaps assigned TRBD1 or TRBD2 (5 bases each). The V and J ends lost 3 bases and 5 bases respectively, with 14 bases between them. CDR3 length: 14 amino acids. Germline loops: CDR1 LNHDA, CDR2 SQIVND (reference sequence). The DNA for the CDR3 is TGTGCCAGTAGTATTGTGGGACCTCCAGACGAGCAGTACTTC. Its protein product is CASSIVGPPDEQYF.

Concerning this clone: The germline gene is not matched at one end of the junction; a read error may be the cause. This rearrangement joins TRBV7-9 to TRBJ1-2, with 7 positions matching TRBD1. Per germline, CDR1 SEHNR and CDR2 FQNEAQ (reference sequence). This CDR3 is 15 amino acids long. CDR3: CASTLQGPPNYGYTF. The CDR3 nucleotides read TGTGCCAGCACCTTACAGGGGCCTCCTAACTATGGCTACACCTTC.

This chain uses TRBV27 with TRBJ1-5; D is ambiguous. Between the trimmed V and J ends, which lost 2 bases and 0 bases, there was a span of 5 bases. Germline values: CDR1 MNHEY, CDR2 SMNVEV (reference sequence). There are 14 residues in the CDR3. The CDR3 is CASSLKHSNQPQHF. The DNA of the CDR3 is TGTGCCAGCAGTTTAAAACATAGCAATCAGCCCCAGCATTTT.

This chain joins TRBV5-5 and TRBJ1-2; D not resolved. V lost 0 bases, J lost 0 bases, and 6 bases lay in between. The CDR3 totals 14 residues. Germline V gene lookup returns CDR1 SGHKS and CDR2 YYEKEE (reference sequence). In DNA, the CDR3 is TGTGCCAGCAGCTTGGACCAGGCTAACTATGGCTACACCTTC. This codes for CASSLDQANYGYTF.

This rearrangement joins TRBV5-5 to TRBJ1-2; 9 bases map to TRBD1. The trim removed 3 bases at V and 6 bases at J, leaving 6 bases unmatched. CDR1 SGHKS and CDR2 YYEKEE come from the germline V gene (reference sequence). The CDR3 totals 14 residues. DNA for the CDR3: TGTGCCAGCAGCTACTTCCGGACAGGGGATGGCTACACCTTC. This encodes CASSYFRTGDGYTF.

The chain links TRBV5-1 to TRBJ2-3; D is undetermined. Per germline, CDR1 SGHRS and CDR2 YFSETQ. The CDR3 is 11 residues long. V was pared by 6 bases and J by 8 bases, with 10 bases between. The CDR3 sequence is CASNVFGTQYF. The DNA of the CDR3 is TGCGCCAGCAATGTTTTTGGTACGCAGTATTTT.

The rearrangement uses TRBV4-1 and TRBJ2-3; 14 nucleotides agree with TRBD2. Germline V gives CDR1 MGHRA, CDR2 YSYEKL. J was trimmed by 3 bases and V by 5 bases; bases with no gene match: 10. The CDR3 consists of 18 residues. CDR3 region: CASSKGLAGVSSTDTQYF. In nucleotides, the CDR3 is TGCGCCAGCAGCAAGGGACTAGCGGGAGTAAGTTCGACAGATACGCAGTATTTT.

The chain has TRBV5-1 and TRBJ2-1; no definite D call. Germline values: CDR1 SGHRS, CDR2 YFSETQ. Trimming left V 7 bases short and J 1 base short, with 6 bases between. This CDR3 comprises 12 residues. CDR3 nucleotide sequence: TGCGCCAGCGCCACTTCCTACAATGAGCAGTTCTTC. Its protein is CASATSYNEQFF.

The CDR3 coding sequence is TGTGCCAGCAGTATCGTTGGGGAAGGGGCCAACGTCCTGACTTTC. Its translation is CASSIVGEGANVLTF. This chain connects TRBV5-5 to TRBJ2-6, with D unresolved. The CDR3 totals 15 residues. V was cut by 5 bases and J by 4 bases, with 13 bases left in between. CDR1 SGHKS and CDR2 YYEKEE come from the germline V gene (reference sequence).

The DNA for the CDR3 is TGTGCCAGCAGCTTGGCCGGGCTGACGAACACCGGGGAGCTGTTTTTT. Encoded protein: CASSLAGLTNTGELFF. The genes are TRBV5-4 and TRBJ2-2; D is undetermined. The CDR3 is 16 residues long. V was trimmed by 0 bases and J by 0 bases, leaving 9 bases between them. The germline CDR1 and CDR2 sequences are SGHNT and YYREEE (reference sequence).

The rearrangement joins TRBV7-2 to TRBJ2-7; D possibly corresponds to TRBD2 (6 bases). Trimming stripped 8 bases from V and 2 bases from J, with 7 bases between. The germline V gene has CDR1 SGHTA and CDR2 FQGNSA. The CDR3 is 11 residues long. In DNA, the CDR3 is TGTGCCAGCGGAGGGGCCTACGAGCAGTACTTC. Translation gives CASGGAYEQYF.

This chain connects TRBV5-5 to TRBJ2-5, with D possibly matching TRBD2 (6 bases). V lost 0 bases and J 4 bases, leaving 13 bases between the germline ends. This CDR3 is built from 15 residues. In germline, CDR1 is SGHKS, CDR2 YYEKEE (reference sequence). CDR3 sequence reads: CASSLGLVAGETQYF. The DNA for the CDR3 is TGTGCCAGCAGCTTGGGACTAGTTGCGGGAGAGACCCAGTACTTC.

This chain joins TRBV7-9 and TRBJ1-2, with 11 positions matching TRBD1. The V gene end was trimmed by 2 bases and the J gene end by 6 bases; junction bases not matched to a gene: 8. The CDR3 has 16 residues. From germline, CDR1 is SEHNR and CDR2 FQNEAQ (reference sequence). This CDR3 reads CASSLRWDRGRDGYTF. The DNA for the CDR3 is TGTGCCAGCAGCTTAAGGTGGGACAGGGGGAGGGATGGCTACACCTTC.

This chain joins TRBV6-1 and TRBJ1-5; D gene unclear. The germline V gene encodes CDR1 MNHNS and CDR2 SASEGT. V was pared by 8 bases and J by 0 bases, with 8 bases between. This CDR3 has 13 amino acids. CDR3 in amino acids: CASAIYSNQPQHF. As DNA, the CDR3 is TGTGCCAGCGCCATTTATAGCAATCAGCCCCAGCATTTT.

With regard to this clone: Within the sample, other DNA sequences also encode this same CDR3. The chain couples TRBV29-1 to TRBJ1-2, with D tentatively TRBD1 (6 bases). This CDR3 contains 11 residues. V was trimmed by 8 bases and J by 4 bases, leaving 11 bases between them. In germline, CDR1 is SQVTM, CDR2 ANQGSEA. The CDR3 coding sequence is TGCAGCCTAAGAGGGGGCTATGGCTACACCTTC. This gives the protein CSLRGGYGYTF.

The CDR3 DNA follows: TGTGCCTGGGCGGGAGGACACACAGATACGCAGTATTTT. Translating gives CAWAGGHTDTQYF. The chain combines TRBV30 with TRBJ2-3; 8 bases align to TRBD2. The CDR3 contains 13 residues. Germline V gene sequence: CDR1 GTSNPN, CDR2 SVGIG (reference sequence). J lost 2 bases, V lost 5 bases, and 3 bases had no gene match. Using reference TRBV30 and TRBJ2-3 for the parts outside the CDR3, the full variable domain is SQTIHQWPATLVQPVGSPLSLECTVEGTSNPNLYWYRQAAGRGLQLLFYSVGIGQISSEVPQNLSASRPQDRQFILSSKKLLLSDSGFYLCAWAGGHTDTQYFGPGTRLTVL.

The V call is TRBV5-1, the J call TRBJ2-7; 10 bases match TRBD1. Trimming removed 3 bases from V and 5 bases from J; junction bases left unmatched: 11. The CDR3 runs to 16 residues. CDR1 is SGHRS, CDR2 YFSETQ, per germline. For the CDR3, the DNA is TGCGCCAGCAGCTCGGGGCCCGGGACAGGGGCTGACGAGCAGTACTTC. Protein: CASSSGPGTGADEQYF.

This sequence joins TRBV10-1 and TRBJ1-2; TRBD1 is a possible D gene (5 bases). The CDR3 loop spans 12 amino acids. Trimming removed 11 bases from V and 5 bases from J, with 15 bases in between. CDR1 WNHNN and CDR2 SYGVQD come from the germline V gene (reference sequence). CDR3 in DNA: TGCGCCCAAAACAGGAACCTTTATGGCTACACCTTC. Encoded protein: CAQNRNLYGYTF.

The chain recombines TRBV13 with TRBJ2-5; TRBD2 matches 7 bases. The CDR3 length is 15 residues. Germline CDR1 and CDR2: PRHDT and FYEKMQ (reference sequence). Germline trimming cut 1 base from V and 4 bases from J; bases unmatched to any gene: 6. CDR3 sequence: CASSLVGTTGETQYF. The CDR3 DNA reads TGTGCCAGCAGCTTAGTAGGGACTACGGGAGAGACCCAGTACTTC.

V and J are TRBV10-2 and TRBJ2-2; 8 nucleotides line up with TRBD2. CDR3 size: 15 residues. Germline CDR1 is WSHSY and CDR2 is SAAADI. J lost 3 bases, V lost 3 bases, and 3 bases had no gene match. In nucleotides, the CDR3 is TGCGCCAGCAGTGACAAGCGGGAGTACACCGGGGAGCTGTTTTTT. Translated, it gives CASSDKREYTGELFF.